The 32 T cell receptor beta chains reported below all come from one sample, sequenced in a study of T cell responses to AZD1222 COVID-19 vaccine. Data came from immunoSEQ multiplex PCR; TCRdb stores just in-frame clones and leaves some out. The data contain some 130,000 clones, roughly 80% of them seen just once; the ten biggest clones take up roughly 4%. Sequences were derived from peripheral blood, sampled on day 0 of AZD1222 vaccination. Every receptor here comes from an adult in good health.

The chain couples TRBV18 to TRBJ1-3, with D uncertain. Deletions cut 4 bases from V and 3 bases from J, with 13 bases between. The CDR3 length is 15 residues. The germline V gene encodes CDR1 KGHSH and CDR2 LQKENI. As DNA, the CDR3 is TGTGCCAGCTCACTACTCAGCGGGCTTGGAAACACCATATATTTT. Protein sequence: CASSLLSGLGNTIYF.

This chain links TRBV12-3 or TRBV12-4 with TRBJ2-7; D unclear. The CDR3 spans 13 residues. Between the trimmed V and J ends, which lost 4 bases and 1 base, there was a span of 8 bases. The CDR3 loop is CASSWSTSYEQYF. The DNA for the CDR3 is TGTGCCAGCAGTTGGAGTACGTCCTACGAGCAGTACTTC.

This chain joins TRBV6-6 and TRBJ2-7; D is uncertain. The V end lost 11 bases, the J end lost 2 bases, and 10 bases lay between the germline ends. Germline lookup yields CDR1 MNHNY and CDR2 SVGAGI (reference sequence). This CDR3 is built from 11 residues. Here the CDR3 reads CAPGRPYEQYF. The CDR3 DNA reads as TGTGCCCCCGGACGACCCTACGAGCAGTACTTC.

This clone was seen only a few times. The chain has TRBV9 and TRBJ2-5; TRBD2 might be the D (7 bases). The germline V gene encodes CDR1 SGDLS and CDR2 YYNGEE. The V gene lost 2 bases and the J gene lost 5 bases, with 22 bases spanning the gap. CDR3 size: 17 residues. The CDR3 loop is CASSVSPLGGLSETQYF. The CDR3 nucleotides are TGTGCCAGCAGCGTTAGCCCTTTGGGGGGGCTAAGTGAGACCCAGTACTTC.

The chain links TRBV5-1 to TRBJ2-3, with D uncertain. V was clipped by 2 bases and J by 2 bases, with 18 bases between them. CDR3 size: 17 residues. Germline V CDR1 and CDR2: SGHRS, YFSETQ. For the CDR3, the DNA is TGCGCCAGCAGCTTCCGATTCGAGACCTACCCCACAGATACGCAGTATTTT. It is translated as CASSFRFETYPTDTQYF.

The chain joins TRBV19 to TRBJ1-5, with D hard to call. Trimming shortened V by 1 base and J by 3 bases, and 7 bases separated the two germline ends. The CDR3 extends over 14 amino acids. Germline lookup yields CDR1 LNHDA and CDR2 SQIVND (reference sequence). DNA of the CDR3: TGTGCCAGTAGTATAGTCGAGTTCAATCAGCCCCAGCATTTT. Translation gives CASSIVEFNQPQHF.

The chain uses TRBV5-4 and TRBJ1-2; TRBD1 agrees at 8 bases. From germline, CDR1 is SGHNT and CDR2 YYREEE (reference sequence). V lost 4 bases, J lost 1 base, and 6 bases stayed unmatched. The CDR3 is 15 amino acids. CDR3 nucleotides: TGTGCCAGCAGCCGGGGGACAGGCAGTAACTATGGCTACACCTTC. This gives the protein CASSRGTGSNYGYTF.

The CDR3 bases are TGTGCCAGCAGCTTAACGAGGACTAGCGGGGGTAATGAGCAGTTCTTC. Translating gives CASSLTRTSGGNEQFF. The rearrangement joins TRBV7-3 to TRBJ2-1, with TRBD2 matching 13 bases. V was clipped by 0 bases and J by 7 bases; unmatched bases: 3. CDR3 length equals 16 residues. The germline V gene encodes CDR1 SGHTA and CDR2 FQGTGA.

The chain joins TRBV25-1 to TRBJ1-2; tentatively, D is TRBD1 (6 bases). Germline loops: CDR1 MGHDK, CDR2 SYGVNS. V lost 4 bases to trimming and J lost 5 bases, with 20 bases between them. The length of the CDR3 is 16 residues. The CDR3 nucleotides read TGTGCCAGCAGTGTCCTCTCCTCGTGGGGGGCGTATGGCTACACCTTC. Protein sequence: CASSVLSSWGAYGYTF.

This chain uses TRBV19 with TRBJ1-5; D is perhaps TRBD1 (6 bases). Germline CDR1 reads LNHDA; CDR2 reads SQIVND (reference sequence). The CDR3 length is 15 residues. Trimming pared 6 bases from V and 3 bases from J, leaving 15 bases between. CDR3 nucleotide sequence: TGTGCCAGTAGCTACGGGACACGGGACAATCAGCCCCAGCATTTT. Its translation: CASSYGTRDNQPQHF.

The chain links TRBV3-1 (or the pseudogene TRBV3-2) to TRBJ1-3; D is perhaps TRBD1 (5 bases). CDR3 length equals 14 residues. The germline CDR1 and CDR2 sequences are LGHDT and YNNKEL (reference sequence). The ends were cut back, 2 bases at V and 9 bases at J, with 14 bases in the middle. CDR3 residues: CASSQHGDGTTIYF. As DNA, the CDR3 is TGTGCCAGCAGCCAACACGGGGACGGTACCACCATATATTTT.

This clone has more than one count but fewer than ten. J is TRBJ2-5 and V is TRBV10-2, with a tentative D call TRBD1 (6 bases). Trimming stripped 7 bases from V and 2 bases from J, with 14 bases between. CDR1 WSHSY and CDR2 SAAADI come from the germline V gene. The length of the CDR3 is 14 residues. This CDR3 reads CASTFLDSQETQYF. In DNA, the CDR3 is TGCGCCAGCACCTTCCTGGACAGTCAAGAGACCCAGTACTTC.

The rearrangement joins TRBV19 to TRBJ1-5; D is undetermined. The CDR3 contains 15 residues. Germline CDR1 and CDR2: LNHDA and SQIVND (reference sequence). Trimming shortened V by 6 bases and J by 3 bases, and 15 bases separated the two germline ends. The CDR3 DNA reads TGTGCCAGTAGGAACCCGAGCGGTACCAATCAGCCCCAGCATTTT. Amino acid sequence: CASRNPSGTNQPQHF. Full variable domain (rest looked up from reference TRBV19 and TRBJ1-5): DGGITQSPKYLFRKEGQNVTLSCEQNLNHDAMYWYRQDPGQGLRLIYYSQIVNDFQKGDIAEGYSVSREKKESFPLTVTSAQKNPTAFYLCASRNPSGTNQPQHFGDGTRLSIL.

V and J are TRBV28 and TRBJ1-2; TRBD1 matches at 7 bases. The V gene's germline CDR1 is MDHEN and CDR2 SYDVKM. This CDR3 contains 14 residues. With 6 bases clipped from V and 4 bases from J, the junction kept 8 bases outside the gene matches. The CDR3 spells CASSSPRGSYGYTF. The DNA of the CDR3 is TGTGCCAGCAGCTCCCCCAGGGGGAGCTATGGCTACACCTTC.

V gene TRBV28 combines with J gene TRBJ1-5; D not resolved. The germline V gene has CDR1 MDHEN and CDR2 SYDVKM. The ends were cut back, 4 bases at V and 10 bases at J, with 17 bases in the middle. This CDR3 is 14 amino acids long. For the CDR3, the DNA is TGTGCCAGCAGTTACTTCGGACCGGAAAGACCCCAGCATTTT. Protein: CASSYFGPERPQHF.

This clone was counted once. The genes are TRBV19 and TRBJ2-5; 15 nucleotides agree with TRBD2. Germline values: CDR1 LNHDA, CDR2 SQIVND (reference sequence). Trimming cost V 9 bases and J 7 bases; bases outside gene matches: 12. The CDR3 is made up of 16 amino acids. The CDR3 DNA follows: TGTGCCAGCACCGAGGGACTAGCGGGGGGCCATCGGACCCAGTACTTC. Translated, it gives CASTEGLAGGHRTQYF. Drawing the rest from reference TRBV19 and TRBJ2-5, the complete variable domain is DGGITQSPKYLFRKEGQNVTLSCEQNLNHDAMYWYRQDPGQGLRLIYYSQIVNDFQKGDIAEGYSVSREKKESFPLTVTSAQKNPTAFYLCASTEGLAGGHRTQYFGPGTRLLVL.

In this sample, this clone turned up once. The chain links TRBV3-1 (or the pseudogene TRBV3-2) to TRBJ1-1; tentatively, D is TRBD1 (6 bases). Germline V gene lookup returns CDR1 LGHDT and CDR2 YNNKEL (reference sequence). V lost 5 bases, J lost 1 base, and 17 bases lay in between. This CDR3 comprises 16 residues. The CDR3 DNA sequence: TGTGCCAGCAGCTATAGGGGGGCGGGTTGGAACACTGAAGCTTTCTTT. Its protein product is CASSYRGAGWNTEAFF.

The CDR3 DNA reads TGTGCCAGCAGTCCTCCGGGACAGGGTTACGAGCAGTACTTC. Translation: CASSPPGQGYEQYF. The chain is built from TRBV6-5 and TRBJ2-7; 9 bases match TRBD1. The CDR3 length is 14 residues. Germline CDR1 MNHEY, CDR2 SVGAGI. Trimming at V came to 5 bases and at J to 4 bases, leaving 6 bases not matched to a gene.

The rearrangement joins TRBV5-1 to TRBJ1-4; no clear D gene. CDR3 length: 13 residues. V lost 7 bases to trimming and J lost 3 bases, with 10 bases between them. The V gene's germline CDR1 is SGHRS and CDR2 YFSETQ. DNA of the CDR3: TGCGCCAGCTCCGTAGGGCCTAATGAAAAACTGTTTTTT. Translation gives CASSVGPNEKLFF. Filled out from reference TRBV5-1 and TRBJ1-4, the complete variable domain reads KAGVTQTPRYLIKTRGQQVTLSCSPISGHRSVSWYQQTPGQGLQFLFEYFSETQRNKGNFPGRFSGRQFSNSRSEMNVSTLELGDSALYLCASSVGPNEKLFFGSGTQLSVL.

The genes are TRBV2 and TRBJ2-2; tentatively, D is TRBD1 (6 bases). The germline gives CDR1 SNHLY, CDR2 FYNNEI. Trimming removed 4 bases from V and 5 bases from J, with 23 bases in between. The CDR3 loop spans 18 amino acids. CDR3: CASSGEVPRQALTGELFF. In nucleotides, the CDR3 is TGTGCCAGCAGTGGCGAAGTTCCCAGACAGGCCCTAACCGGGGAGCTGTTTTTT. Full variable domain (remainder filled in from reference TRBV2 and TRBJ2-2): EPEVTQTPSHQVTQMGQEVILRCVPISNHLYFYWYRQILGQKVEFLVSFYNNEISEKSEIFDDQFSVERPDGSNFTLKIRSTKLEDSAMYFCASSGEVPRQALTGELFFGEGSRLTVL.

This clone was found a few times. V is TRBV5-6 and J is TRBJ2-4, with TRBD1 matching over 9 bases. The J segment lost 7 bases and the V segment lost 3 bases, leaving 8 bases of the junction unmatched. Germline V lookup: CDR1 SGHDT, CDR2 YYEEEE. The CDR3 extends over 15 amino acids. The CDR3 loop is CASSSWTGVGNIQYF. The CDR3 region has the DNA TGTGCCAGCAGCTCCTGGACAGGGGTCGGGAACATTCAGTACTTC.

The chain is built from TRBV5-1 and TRBJ1-2; D is possibly TRBD1 (5 bases). The CDR3 is made up of 13 amino acids. V lost 1 base and J 5 bases, leaving 9 bases between the germline ends. CDR1 is SGHRS, CDR2 YFSETQ, per germline. The chain's CDR3 is CASSLSEGYGYTF. DNA for the CDR3: TGCGCCAGCAGCTTGTCAGAGGGGTATGGCTACACCTTC.

V gene TRBV6-5 combines with J gene TRBJ1-1, with D tentatively TRBD1 (5 bases). Between the trimmed V and J ends, which lost 9 bases and 1 base, there was a span of 15 bases. CDR1 and CDR2 (germline): MNHEY, SVGAGI. The CDR3 runs to 14 residues. CDR3 bases: TGTGCCAGTCTTCCGGGACCGGCGAACACTGAAGCTTTCTTT. Translating gives CASLPGPANTEAFF.

V usage is TRBV28 and J usage is TRBJ2-1, with D perhaps given as TRBD1 or TRBD2 (5 bases each). The germline gives CDR1 MDHEN, CDR2 SYDVKM. With 1 base removed from V and 2 bases from J, the gap between germline ends came to 12 bases. The CDR3 contains 16 residues. CDR3 nucleotides: TGTGCCAGCAGTTTATTGGGGACCCTTACCTACAATGAGCAGTTCTTC. Residues: CASSLLGTLTYNEQFF.

V usage is TRBV6-5 and J usage is TRBJ2-2, with no clear D. Per the germline V gene, CDR1 is MNHEY and CDR2 is SVGAGI. The length of the CDR3 is 11 residues. V dropped 8 bases and J dropped 8 bases, with 9 bases sitting between them. The CDR3 spells CASEGWGELFF. The CDR3 coding sequence is TGTGCCAGCGAAGGGTGGGGGGAGCTGTTTTTT.

This chain uses TRBV7-3 with TRBJ2-1, with D tentatively TRBD2 (6 bases). In germline, CDR1 is SGHTA, CDR2 FQGTGA. This CDR3 comprises 16 residues. V was trimmed by 5 bases and J by 3 bases, leaving 17 bases between them. The CDR3 DNA reads TGTGCCAGCAGCCCTTATCGGGCGGGGAACTACAATGAGCAGTTCTTC. Residues: CASSPYRAGNYNEQFF.

The rearrangement joins TRBV18 to TRBJ1-2; the D is unclear. This CDR3 has 14 amino acids. The germline V and J ends were trimmed by 1 base and 4 bases, with 10 bases remaining between them. CDR1 is KGHSH, CDR2 LQKENI, per germline. The CDR3 DNA follows: TGTGCCAGCTCACCACATCCCGAATCCTATGGCTACACCTTC. Its translation: CASSPHPESYGYTF.

This chain connects TRBV10-3 to TRBJ1-1, with no clear D. The CDR3 covers 14 residues. Germline CDR1 ENHRY, CDR2 SYGVKD. V was shortened by 2 bases and J by 1 base, with 8 bases between the two germline ends. CDR3 nucleotides: TGTGCCATCAGTGAGAGGTTGGAGAACACTGAAGCTTTCTTT. Translating it yields CAISERLENTEAFF.

The chain has TRBV30 and TRBJ1-6; D is unclear. The CDR3 has 13 amino acids. The germline CDR1 and CDR2 sequences are GTSNPN and SVGIG (reference sequence). Trimming removed 0 bases at V and 7 bases at J, with 7 bases between. In nucleotides, the CDR3 is TGTGCCTGGAGTGTAAAAGGAAATTCACCCCTCCACTTT. Protein sequence: CAWSVKGNSPLHF.

This clone was detected once. The chain employs TRBV19 and TRBJ2-2, with TRBD1 matching 9 bases. V lost 6 bases, J lost 5 bases, and 10 bases stayed unmatched. Per the germline V gene, CDR1 is LNHDA and CDR2 is SQIVND (reference sequence). The CDR3 totals 16 residues. CDR3 in amino acids: CASRPRPGQGTGELFF. The CDR3 nucleotides read TGTGCCAGTAGACCCCGACCGGGACAGGGAACCGGGGAGCTGTTTTTT.

This clone appeared once. V is TRBV10-1 and J is TRBJ1-6; D uncertain. The ends were cut back, 2 bases at V and 9 bases at J, with 8 bases in the middle. The CDR3 length is 13 residues. CDR1 is WNHNN, CDR2 SYGVQD, per germline (reference sequence). Here the CDR3 reads CASSESGCSPLHF. Written as DNA, the CDR3 is TGCGCCAGCAGTGAGAGCGGGTGTTCACCCCTCCACTTT.

The table lists this clone with a count of one. The chain is built from TRBV6-2 or TRBV6-3 and TRBJ1-5; TRBD1 agrees at 7 bases. Germline-derived CDR1 and CDR2 are MNHEY and SVGEGT. V trimming: 4 bases; J trimming: 0 bases; junction bases outside the gene matches: 9. CDR3 length: 17 amino acids. The CDR3 coding sequence is TGTGCCAGCAGTTCCTACCGAGGACAGGTTAGCAATCAGCCCCAGCATTTT. Its translation is CASSSYRGQVSNQPQHF.